In this sample, the clone carrying this T cell receptor beta chain turned up a few times. This CDR3 contains 14 residues. Germline V gives CDR1 SNHLY, CDR2 FYNNEI. Unmatched junction bases numbered 4, after V lost 4 bases and J lost 9 bases. Libraries were prepared by immunoSEQ multiplex PCR; TCRdb keeps only in-frame clonotypes and omits some of them. The sample consists of about 130,000 clones, roughly 90% of them appearing once. This entry belongs to a study of cytomegalovirus exposure and HLA in healthy donors. Sequenced: PBMCs. This TCR was recovered from a young man in good health and CMV-seronegative. The chain carries TRBV2 and TRBJ1-6; 9 nucleotides agree with TRBD1. The CDR3, as DNA: TGTGCCAGCAGTGCCGGGACAGGGCCTTCACCCCTCCACTTT. This codes for CASSAGTGPSPLHF.